Shown below are 17 T cell receptor beta chains from a single sample sequenced in a study of CD8 T cells in ankylosing spondylitis (dated by TCRdb to about 2017). Broad study findings and their caveats: A TCR beta motif made up of 7 to 9 highly homologous amino acid variants appeared to be characteristic of blood from ankylosing spondylitis patients.

Which antigens these TCRs recognize remains unknown. The method behind the library was 5' RACE. Sequencing took place on an Illumina HiSeq 2500. TCRdb's own reprocessing of the public reads used fastp at Q25 and MiXCR and kept productive beta chains. Rows with a matching CDR3 protein are joined into one entry that keeps the most common DNA and genes. In all, the sample holds about 220,000 distinct CDR3 sequences, and about 7% of those were seen once. The ten largest clones add up to 12% to 15% of the sample. Sequencing was performed on blood, either unsorted or a sorted T cell fraction (not recorded which). These receptors all come from a male donor with ankylosing spondylitis.

This clonotype has a count of ten or more. The DNA for the CDR3 is TGTGCCAGCAGCGTAGAAGGGACTTCTACTGAGCCCCAGCATTTT. It encodes CASSVEGTSTEPQHF. The chain uses TRBV9 and TRBJ1-5, with D perhaps matching TRBD1 (5 bases). Germline CDR1 SGDLS, CDR2 YYNGEE. V was trimmed by 0 bases and J by 8 bases, leaving 15 bases between them. The CDR3 is 15 amino acids.

The table lists this clonotype with many counts. The rearrangement joins TRBV20-1 to TRBJ1-4; D is unresolved. CDR3 size: 14 residues. Germline CDR1 and CDR2: DFQATT and SNEGSKA (reference sequence). The germline V and J ends were trimmed by 4 bases and 3 bases, with 12 bases remaining between them. CDR3: CSATLPDANEKLFF. The DNA for the CDR3 is TGCAGTGCTACCCTACCGGACGCTAATGAAAAACTGTTTTTT.

This clonotype was counted many times. The CDR3 DNA reads as TGCAGCGTTGAGGCCCCGCGACTAGCGGGAGGCTACGAGCAGTACTTC. This codes for CSVEAPRLAGGYEQYF. The chain carries TRBV29-1 and TRBJ2-7; 13 nucleotides line up with TRBD2. The V gene end was trimmed by 3 bases and the J gene end by 3 bases; junction bases not matched to a gene: 8. This CDR3 has 16 residues. Germline values: CDR1 SQVTM, CDR2 ANQGSEA.

This clonotype occurred many times. The rearrangement uses TRBV27 and TRBJ1-2; 11 bases fit TRBD1. The CDR3 totals 16 residues. The trim removed 4 bases at V and 6 bases at J, leaving 10 bases unmatched. Germline V gene lookup returns CDR1 MNHEY and CDR2 SMNVEV (reference sequence). Here the CDR3 reads CASSWTGGAFVDGYTF. In DNA form, the CDR3 reads TGTGCCAGCAGTTGGACAGGGGGCGCATTCGTCGATGGCTACACCTTC.

This clonotype turned up a few times. This rearrangement joins TRBV20-1 to TRBJ2-7, with 11 bases fitting TRBD2. CDR3 length equals 15 residues. V was pared by 4 bases and J by 0 bases, with 5 bases of the junction left unmatched. Per germline, CDR1 DFQATT and CDR2 SNEGSKA (reference sequence). The CDR3 DNA reads as TGCAGTGCTACTAATACTAGCGGGAGCTCCTACGAGCAGTACTTC. This translates into CSATNTSGSSYEQYF.

This clonotype has ten or more counts. J is TRBJ2-1 and V is TRBV10-3; TRBD2 aligns across 7 bases. Germline values: CDR1 ENHRY, CDR2 SYGVKD. CDR3 length: 17 residues. With V trimmed by 4 bases and J by 0 bases, 9 bases remained unmatched. The CDR3 nucleotides are TGTGCCATCAGTGTGCTCCGGCGGGAGACCTCCTACAATGAGCAGTTCTTC. Translated: CAISVLRRETSYNEQFF.

This clonotype showed up just a few times. The J gene is TRBJ1-3, the V gene TRBV9; perhaps TRBD1 as D (5 bases). The germline CDR1 and CDR2 sequences are SGDLS and YYNGEE. The length of the CDR3 is 15 residues. V was clipped by 0 bases and J by 0 bases, with 7 bases between them. The CDR3 region has the DNA TGTGCCAGCAGCGTAGAAGGGGCCTCTGGAAACACCATATATTTT. Translating it yields CASSVEGASGNTIYF.

This clonotype was seen repeatedly, ten times or more. The V gene is TRBV12-3 or TRBV12-4, the J gene TRBJ2-4; 9 positions agree with TRBD2. V gave up 1 base and J gave up 9 bases; unmatched junction bases: 4. There are 14 residues in the CDR3. In DNA, the CDR3 is TGTGCCAGCAGTTTAGATGCTAGCGGGATCATTCAGTACTTC. Amino acids: CASSLDASGIIQYF.

The sample holds many counts of this clonotype. The CDR3: CARAMAGCNQPQHF. The DNA of the CDR3 is TGTGCCAGGGCGATGGCAGGATGCAATCAGCCCCAGCATTTT. V and J are TRBV5-6 and TRBJ1-5; D not certain. This CDR3 contains 14 residues. V gave up 8 bases and J gave up 2 bases, with 14 bases separating them. CDR1 is SGHDT and CDR2 is YYEEEE in the germline V gene.

This clonotype was seen many times. V usage is TRBV5-1 and J usage is TRBJ2-7, with D maybe TRBD1 (6 bases). V lost 0 bases and J 3 bases, leaving 19 bases between the germline ends. The CDR3 sequence is 17 residues long. CDR1 and CDR2 from the germline V gene are SGHRS and YFSETQ. CDR3 protein: CASSLEIGDTFHYEQYF. DNA for the CDR3: TGCGCCAGCAGCTTGGAAATAGGGGACACCTTTCACTACGAGCAGTACTTC.

This clonotype was recorded many times. V usage is TRBV20-1 and J usage is TRBJ1-5; D is possibly TRBD1 (5 bases). This CDR3 has 15 residues. Germline CDR1 and CDR2: DFQATT and SNEGSKA (reference sequence). V was pared by 5 bases and J by 6 bases, with 20 bases between. The CDR3 DNA reads as TGCAGTGCTTATCCAGGGCTGTCGGTCGCTCAGCCCCAGCATTTT. Protein product: CSAYPGLSVAQPQHF.

This clonotype was found many times. The V gene is TRBV20-1, the J gene TRBJ2-7; D is unclear. CDR3 size: 13 residues. V dropped 0 bases and J dropped 5 bases, with 11 bases sitting between them. In germline, CDR1 is DFQATT, CDR2 SNEGSKA (reference sequence). The CDR3: CSARDPDRHEQYF. As DNA, the CDR3 is TGCAGTGCTAGAGATCCGGACCGCCACGAGCAGTACTTC.

There are many counts of this clonotype. The chain has TRBV5-6 and TRBJ1-1; possibly TRBD1 for D (6 bases). Trimming left V 0 bases short and J 7 bases short, with 19 bases between. There are 16 residues in the CDR3. Looked up from germline, CDR1 is SGHDT and CDR2 is YYEEEE. CDR3 in DNA: TGTGCCAGCAGCTTGGGAGACAGGAGGGTTCGTGGTGAAGCTTTCTTT. Its translation: CASSLGDRRVRGEAFF.

This clonotype appeared a few times. The chain uses TRBV5-1 and TRBJ2-7, with a weak D call TRBD1 (5 bases). The CDR3 contains 16 residues. Trimming took off 4 bases at V and 0 bases at J, with 17 bases between the two ends. Germline values: CDR1 SGHRS, CDR2 YFSETQ. CDR3 residues: CASSTTDSVLSYEQYF. CDR3 nucleotides: TGCGCCAGCAGCACCACAGACAGCGTCCTCTCCTACGAGCAGTACTTC.

This clonotype was counted many times. The CDR3 loop reads CASSEAGVNTEAFF. The CDR3, as DNA: TGTGCCAGCAGTGAAGCGGGGGTGAACACTGAAGCTTTCTTT. The genes are TRBV6-1 and TRBJ1-1; D possibly corresponds to TRBD1 (5 bases). V lost 0 bases, J lost 0 bases, and 5 bases lay in between. The CDR3 has 14 amino acids. Germline V gene lookup returns CDR1 MNHNS and CDR2 SASEGT.

The chain couples TRBV30 to TRBJ2-6; D is unclear. CDR3 size: 15 residues. V lost 0 bases and J 4 bases, leaving 10 bases between the germline ends. Germline lookup yields CDR1 GTSNPN and CDR2 SVGIG (reference sequence). In DNA form, the CDR3 reads TGTGCCTGGAGTGTACTACCGATCGGGGCCAACGTCCTGACTTTC. Its protein is CAWSVLPIGANVLTF. Full variable domain (rest looked up from reference TRBV30 and TRBJ2-6): SQTIHQWPATLVQPVGSPLSLECTVEGTSNPNLYWYRQAAGRGLQLLFYSVGIGQISSEVPQNLSASRPQDRQFILSSKKLLLSDSGFYLCAWSVLPIGANVLTFGAGSRLTVL.

At least ten counts were recorded for this clonotype. The chain employs TRBV7-9 and TRBJ2-5; possible D gene TRBD1, 6 bases. Germline-derived CDR1 and CDR2 are SEHNR and FQNEAQ (reference sequence). The V end lost 6 bases, the J end lost 12 bases, and 14 bases lay between the germline ends. The CDR3 extends over 11 amino acids. CDR3 amino acids: CASSTGRGKYF. For the CDR3, the DNA is TGTGCCAGCAGTACAGGGAGAGGCAAGTACTTC. Together with reference TRBV7-9 and TRBJ2-5, the CDR3 gives the full variable domain: DTGVSQNPRHKITKRGQNVTFRCDPISEHNRLYWYRQTLGQGPEFLTYFQNEAQLEKSRLLSDRFSAERPKGSFSTLEIQRTEQGDSAMYLCASSTGRGKYFGPGTRLLVL.